This entry lists 14 T cell receptor beta chains sequenced from one sample in a study of OX40 agonist ivuxolimab in advanced cancers. The repertoire was sequenced with immunoSEQ multiplex PCR; TCRdb's copy has only in-frame clones and lacks some. The table shows some 22,000 clones, with over 60% occurring only once. This specimen consisted of CD4+ or CD8+ T cells sorted from blood, obtained in a trial of the OX40 agonist ivuxolimab. The source of these receptors is an adult with an advanced solid tumor such as melanoma, head and neck, liver or kidney cancer.

The rearrangement uses TRBV6-1 and TRBJ2-7, with D possibly being TRBD2 (7 bases). The CDR3 covers 13 residues. Germline V gives CDR1 MNHNS, CDR2 SASEGT. The V gene lost 7 bases and the J gene lost 2 bases, with 12 bases spanning the gap. CDR3 in DNA: TGTGCCAGCACGCGGGGGCTTACCTACGAGCAGTACTTC. Translated: CASTRGLTYEQYF.

V gene TRBV6-5 combines with J gene TRBJ2-1; D tentatively fits TRBD1 or TRBD2 (5 bases each). Trimming removed 2 bases at V and 0 bases at J, with 11 bases between. Germline V lookup: CDR1 MNHEY, CDR2 SVGAGI. The CDR3 length is 16 residues. Here the CDR3 DNA reads TGTGCCAGCAGTTACCATCAGGGAGCCTCCTACAATGAGCAGTTCTTC. The encoded protein is CASSYHQGASYNEQFF.

The J gene is TRBJ2-2, the V gene TRBV11-1; 8 bases match TRBD1. The CDR3 consists of 16 residues. Germline trimming cut 4 bases from V and 4 bases from J; bases unmatched to any gene: 8. Germline V gene data show CDR1 as SGHAT and CDR2 as FQDESV (reference sequence). CDR3 sequence reads: CASSSRQGQGTGELFF. DNA of the CDR3: TGTGCCAGCAGCTCCCGACAGGGGCAAGGCACCGGGGAGCTGTTTTTT.

The chain links TRBV7-2 to TRBJ1-2; the match to TRBD1 covers 11 bases. V was pared by 1 base and J by 6 bases, with 10 bases of the junction left unmatched. Germline V CDR1 and CDR2: SGHTA, FQGNSA. This CDR3 has 17 residues. The CDR3 here is CASSLDGRTGGFDGYTF. The CDR3 DNA is TGTGCCAGCAGCTTAGATGGGCGGACAGGGGGCTTCGATGGCTACACCTTC.

In its sample, this clone was seen a few times. The J gene is TRBJ1-5, the V gene TRBV7-8, with D perhaps TRBD1 (5 bases). Germline V CDR1 and CDR2: SGHVS, FQNEAQ. V shed 1 base and J shed 0 bases, with 13 bases lying between them. The CDR3 has 17 residues. The CDR3 DNA sequence: TGTGCCAGCAGCTTAGGAGGGACCGAGTATAGCAATCAGCCCCAGCATTTT. Translated: CASSLGGTEYSNQPQHF.

V is TRBV28 and J is TRBJ2-1; TRBD1 aligns across 7 bases. J lost 13 bases, V lost 6 bases, and 9 bases had no gene match. Looked up from germline, CDR1 is MDHEN and CDR2 is SYDVKM. CDR3 size: 12 residues. The CDR3 DNA follows: TGTGCCAGCAGACGCACAGGGGTGGGACAGTTCTTC. Translating it yields CASRRTGVGQFF.

This chain joins TRBV27 and TRBJ1-5; TRBD1 matches at 7 bases. The CDR3 consists of 16 residues. The J segment lost 6 bases and the V segment lost 8 bases, leaving 16 bases of the junction unmatched. The germline gives CDR1 MNHEY, CDR2 SMNVEV (reference sequence). The CDR3 loop is CASGSLLDRAGQPQHF. The CDR3 DNA sequence: TGTGCCAGCGGAAGCCTATTAGACAGGGCGGGTCAGCCCCAGCATTTT.

CDR3 bases: TGTGCCAGCAGTTTTGCCCGGGCCGCGAACACCGGGGAGCTGTTTTTT. Translation: CASSFARAANTGELFF. The chain links TRBV28 to TRBJ2-2; D is unclear. V was shortened by 3 bases and J by 0 bases, with 11 bases between the two germline ends. This CDR3 comprises 16 residues. Germline lookup yields CDR1 MDHEN and CDR2 SYDVKM.

V usage is TRBV9 and J usage is TRBJ2-5; D is undetermined. The CDR3 length is 14 residues. Germline V CDR1 and CDR2: SGDLS, YYNGEE. Between the trimmed V and J ends, which lost 1 base and 3 bases, there was a span of 10 bases. CDR3: CASSVFTGEETQYF. As DNA, the CDR3 is TGTGCCAGCAGCGTATTTACGGGTGAAGAGACCCAGTACTTC.

This clone has just one count. V and J are TRBV5-1 and TRBJ2-7; D is possibly TRBD1 (6 bases). CDR1 and CDR2 from the germline V gene are SGHRS and YFSETQ. The V and J ends lost 2 bases and 6 bases respectively, with 9 bases between them. The CDR3 extends over 12 amino acids. CDR3: CASSFGGGEQYF. As DNA, the CDR3 is TGCGCCAGCAGCTTTGGGGGCGGCGAGCAGTACTTC.

In this sample, this clone turned up once. This chain joins TRBV28 and TRBJ2-3, with TRBD2 matching over 12 bases. The germline CDR1 and CDR2 sequences are MDHEN and SYDVKM. CDR3 length: 16 amino acids. With 5 bases clipped from V and 0 bases from J, the junction kept 3 bases outside the gene matches. The CDR3 nucleotides are TGTGCCAGCAGTAGACTAGCGGGGGTTAGCACAGATACGCAGTATTTT. It is translated as CASSRLAGVSTDTQYF.

V gene TRBV7-9 combines with J gene TRBJ1-5; TRBD1 agrees at 8 bases. After removal of 4 bases from V and 5 bases from J, the junction contained 13 bases not matched to a gene. Germline loops: CDR1 SEHNR, CDR2 FQNEAQ (reference sequence). This CDR3 contains 17 residues. CDR3 DNA sequence: TGTGCCAGCAGCTCAAATCTAGACAGGGGCCCGGATCAGCCCCAGCATTTT. As protein: CASSSNLDRGPDQPQHF.

The rearrangement uses TRBV10-2 and TRBJ1-1, with TRBD1 as a possible D gene (6 bases). This CDR3 is built from 13 residues. V lost 8 bases to trimming and J lost 1 base, with 11 bases between them. CDR1 is WSHSY and CDR2 is SAAADI in the germline V gene. CDR3 coding DNA: TGCGCCAGCGCAGAAGGGGGGAACACTGAAGCTTTCTTT. Translating gives CASAEGGNTEAFF.

CDR3 DNA: TGTGCCAGCAGCTTAGAAGCAGGGAACTACGAGCAGTACTTC. This encodes CASSLEAGNYEQYF. The V and J genes are TRBV11-3 and TRBJ2-7; D is possibly TRBD1 (5 bases). Germline CDR1 reads SGHNT; CDR2 reads YENEEA. V was trimmed by 0 bases and J by 3 bases, leaving 9 bases between them. The CDR3 length is 14 residues.